This T cell receptor beta chain stems from a study of blood T cell repertoires in COVID-19. Study details: Acute and convalescent COVID-19 samples came from the United States, Italy and Spain.

The CDR3 length is 14 residues. Trimming stripped 4 bases from V and 7 bases from J, with 14 bases between. Germline CDR1 and CDR2: SGHRS and YFSETQ. Authors' processing steps: From reference gene primer amplification, estimates of nucleated cell counts were derived. Only in-frame clones appear in the TCRdb table, and some are missing; sequencing was by immunoSEQ multiplex PCR. The DNA was the basis for D and trimming; V, J and clone size are from that table. The table has 100,000 or so clones, 88% seen once. Material: peripheral blood. This chain connects TRBV5-1 to TRBJ1-4; possible D gene TRBD1, 5 bases. This clonotype was obtained from a man aged 60 to 69 with acute or convalescent COVID-19. The chain's CDR3 is CASSPGRGIEKLFF. CDR3 bases: TGCGCCAGCAGCCCCGGGCGGGGGATTGAAAAACTGTTTTTT. The full variable domain, its missing parts supplied by reference TRBV5-1 and TRBJ1-4, is KAGVTQTPRYLIKTRGQQVTLSCSPISGHRSVSWYQQTPGQGLQFLFEYFSETQRNKGNFPGRFSGRQFSNSRSEMNVSTLELGDSALYLCASSPGRGIEKLFFGSGTQLSVL.